The 7 T cell receptor beta chains listed next were all sequenced from one sample in a study of blood T cell repertoires in COVID-19. Here immunoSEQ multiplex PCR was the method, and the copy in TCRdb shows in-frame clones only, minus some. The profile covers roughly 110,000 clones, with around 80% appearing a single time and 11% to 15% taken by the ten largest. Material: peripheral blood. Every receptor here comes from a woman in her sixties with acute or convalescent COVID-19.

The rearrangement uses TRBV6-6 and TRBJ2-7, with D perhaps TRBD1 (5 bases). V was trimmed by 2 bases and J by 4 bases, leaving 12 bases between them. There are 14 residues in the CDR3. Germline V lookup: CDR1 MNHNY, CDR2 SVGAGI (reference sequence). CDR3 sequence (DNA): TGTGCCAGCAGTTACGAGCAGGGTTGGTACGAGCAGTACTTC. Its translation is CASSYEQGWYEQYF.

The chain has TRBV9 and TRBJ2-2; D ambiguous. Trimming took off 1 base at V and 2 bases at J, with 6 bases between the two ends. CDR3 length: 14 amino acids. Germline V gene lookup returns CDR1 SGDLS and CDR2 YYNGEE. CDR3 region: CASSVLANTGELFF. DNA for the CDR3: TGTGCCAGCAGCGTATTGGCAAACACCGGGGAGCTGTTTTTT. Filled out from reference TRBV9 and TRBJ2-2, the complete variable domain reads DSGVTQTPKHLITATGQRVTLRCSPRSGDLSVYWYQQSLDQGLQFLIQYYNGEERAKGNILERFSAQQFPDLHSELNLSSLELGDSALYFCASSVLANTGELFFGEGSRLTVL.

The chain combines TRBV18 with TRBJ1-3; 8 bases fit TRBD1. Germline V gene data show CDR1 as KGHSH and CDR2 as LQKENI. The CDR3 loop spans 16 amino acids. V shed 3 bases, J shed 0 bases, and the junction held 4 bases outside the gene matches. CDR3 loop: CASSPPGTGSGNTIYF. CDR3 nucleotides: TGTGCCAGCTCACCCCCCGGGACAGGCTCTGGAAACACCATATATTTT.

The chain joins TRBV6-5 to TRBJ1-6; tentative D call: TRBD1 (5 bases). Trimming took off 6 bases at V and 6 bases at J, with 12 bases between the two ends. There are 14 residues in the CDR3. CDR1 is MNHEY, CDR2 SVGAGI, per germline. In DNA form, the CDR3 reads TGTGCCAGCAGACAGGAGTTGGGTAATTCACCCCTCCACTTT. This sequence encodes CASRQELGNSPLHF.

The chain joins TRBV6-5 to TRBJ1-5, with D tentatively TRBD1 (5 bases). The V and J ends lost 8 bases and 1 base respectively, with 12 bases between them. Looked up from germline, CDR1 is MNHEY and CDR2 is SVGAGI. The CDR3 length is 14 residues. In DNA form, the CDR3 reads TGTGCCAGCGGGCCGGGGGGGAGCAATCAGCCCCAGCATTTT. This encodes CASGPGGSNQPQHF.

CDR3 sequence (DNA): TGCGCCAGCAGCCCTCTAGGGACAGGGAAACAAGAGACCCAGTACTTC. It translates to CASSPLGTGKQETQYF. The V gene is TRBV4-1, the J gene TRBJ2-5; 9 bases match TRBD1. Germline V gives CDR1 MGHRA, CDR2 YSYEKL. This CDR3 is 16 amino acids long. V gave up 4 bases and J gave up 2 bases; unmatched junction bases: 8.

The sample holds one count of this clone. The rearrangement links TRBV5-1 to TRBJ1-2; D may be TRBD1 (6 bases). Germline assignment: CDR1 SGHRS and CDR2 YFSETQ. The length of the CDR3 is 13 residues. V lost 4 bases and J lost 3, with 10 bases in between. The CDR3 coding sequence is TGCGCCAGCAGCATAGGGGGGGACTATGGCTACACCTTC. It is translated as CASSIGGDYGYTF. Looking up the rest from reference TRBV5-1 and TRBJ1-2 gives the full variable domain: KAGVTQTPRYLIKTRGQQVTLSCSPISGHRSVSWYQQTPGQGLQFLFEYFSETQRNKGNFPGRFSGRQFSNSRSEMNVSTLELGDSALYLCASSIGGDYGYTFGSGTRLTVV.